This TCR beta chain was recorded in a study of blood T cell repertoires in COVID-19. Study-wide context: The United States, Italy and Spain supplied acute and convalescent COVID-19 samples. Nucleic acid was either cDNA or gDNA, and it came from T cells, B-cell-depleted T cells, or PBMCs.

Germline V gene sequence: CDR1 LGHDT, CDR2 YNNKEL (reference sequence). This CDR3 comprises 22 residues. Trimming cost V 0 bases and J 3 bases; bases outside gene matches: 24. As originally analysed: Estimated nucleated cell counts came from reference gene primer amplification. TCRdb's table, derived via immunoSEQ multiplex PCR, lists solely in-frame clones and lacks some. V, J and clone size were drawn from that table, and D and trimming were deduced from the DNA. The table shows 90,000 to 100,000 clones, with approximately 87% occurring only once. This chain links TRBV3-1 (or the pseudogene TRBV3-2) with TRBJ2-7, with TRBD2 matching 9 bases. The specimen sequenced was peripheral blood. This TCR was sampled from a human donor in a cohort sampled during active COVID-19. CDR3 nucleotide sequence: TGTGCCAGCAGCCAAGAGAGAGGCTTAACCGTGGGACTAGCTCGGTTCAGCTACGAGCAGTACTTC. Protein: CASSQERGLTVGLARFSYEQYF.